This note documents a single T cell receptor (beta chain) sequence. Its antigen remains unknown. The data originate from a study of cytomegalovirus exposure and HLA in healthy donors. With 1 base removed from V and 2 bases from J, the gap between germline ends came to 3 bases. Germline CDR1 MGHRA, CDR2 YSYEKL. CDR3 length: 13 residues. The PCR contained 60 Vbeta and 13 Jbeta primers. Measured with immunoSEQ multiplex PCR; TCRdb has only the in-frame clones, and not every one. This sample lists 50,000 to 75,000 clones; its ten largest clones have over 2%. Broader study findings: Cytomegalovirus association was assigned to over 150 TCR beta chains. It is likely that the observed cluster of highly shared sequence variants was a sequencing artifact. Earlier analysis looked at TCR beta V segments, and most were productive about 87% or about 30% of the time.

The chain has TRBV4-1 and TRBJ1-5; D remains unclear. The sequence derives from a woman between 18 and 29 years old in good health and CMV-seronegative. The material sequenced was PBMCs. The CDR3 coding sequence is TGCGCCAGCAGCCAAGTCGGCAATCAGCCCCAGCATTTT. Protein: CASSQVGNQPQHF.